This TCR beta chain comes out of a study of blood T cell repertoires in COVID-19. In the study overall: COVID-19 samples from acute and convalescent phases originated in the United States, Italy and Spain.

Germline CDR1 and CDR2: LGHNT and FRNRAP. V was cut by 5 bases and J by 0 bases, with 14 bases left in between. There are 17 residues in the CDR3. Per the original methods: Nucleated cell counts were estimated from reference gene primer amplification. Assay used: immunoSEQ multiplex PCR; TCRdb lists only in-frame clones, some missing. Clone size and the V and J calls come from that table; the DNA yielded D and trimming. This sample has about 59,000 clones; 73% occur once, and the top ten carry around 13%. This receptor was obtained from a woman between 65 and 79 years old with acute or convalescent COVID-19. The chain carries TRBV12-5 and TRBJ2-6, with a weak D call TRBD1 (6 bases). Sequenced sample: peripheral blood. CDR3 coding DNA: TGTGCTAGTGGTCTCGGGACATCTCGCTCTGGGGCCAACGTCCTGACTTTC. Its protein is CASGLGTSRSGANVLTF.